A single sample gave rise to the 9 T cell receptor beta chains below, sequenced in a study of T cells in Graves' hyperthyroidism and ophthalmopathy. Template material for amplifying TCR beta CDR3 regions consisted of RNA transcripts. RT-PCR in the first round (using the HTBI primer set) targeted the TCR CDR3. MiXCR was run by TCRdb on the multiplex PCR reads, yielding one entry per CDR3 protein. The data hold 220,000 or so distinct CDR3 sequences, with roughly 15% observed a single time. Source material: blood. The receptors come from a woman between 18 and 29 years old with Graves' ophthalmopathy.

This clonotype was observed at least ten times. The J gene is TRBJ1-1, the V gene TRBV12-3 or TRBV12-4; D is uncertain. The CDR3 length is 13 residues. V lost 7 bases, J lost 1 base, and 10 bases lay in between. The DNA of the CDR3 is TGTGCCAGCACCAAAACATGGAACACTGAAGCTTTCTTT. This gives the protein CASTKTWNTEAFF.

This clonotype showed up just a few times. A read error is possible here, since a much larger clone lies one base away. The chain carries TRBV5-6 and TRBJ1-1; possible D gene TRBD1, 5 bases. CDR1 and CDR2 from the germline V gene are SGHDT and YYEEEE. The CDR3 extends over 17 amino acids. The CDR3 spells CTSSLLSGSVMNTEAFF. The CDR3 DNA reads TGTACCAGCAGCTTGTTGTCAGGGTCGGTCATGAACACTGAAGCTTTCTTT.

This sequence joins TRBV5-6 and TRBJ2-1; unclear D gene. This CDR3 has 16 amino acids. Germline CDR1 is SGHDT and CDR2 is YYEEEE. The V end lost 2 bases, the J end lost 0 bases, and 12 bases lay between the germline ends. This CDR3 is CASSFQFRSSYNEQFF. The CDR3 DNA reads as TGTGCCAGCAGCTTCCAATTCCGGAGCTCCTACAATGAGCAGTTCTTC. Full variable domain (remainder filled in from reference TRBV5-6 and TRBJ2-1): DAGVTQSPTHLIKTRGQQVTLRCSPKSGHDTVSWYQQALGQGPQFIFQYYEEEERQRGNFPDRFSGHQFPNYSSELNVNALLLGDSALYLCASSFQFRSSYNEQFFGPGTRLTVL.

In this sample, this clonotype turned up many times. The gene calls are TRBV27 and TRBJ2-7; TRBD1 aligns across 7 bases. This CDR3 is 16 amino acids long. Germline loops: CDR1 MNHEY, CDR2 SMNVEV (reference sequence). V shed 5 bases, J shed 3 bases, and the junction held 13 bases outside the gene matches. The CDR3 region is CASSASRDRSFYEQYF. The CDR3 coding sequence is TGTGCCAGCAGTGCAAGCCGGGACAGATCTTTCTACGAGCAGTACTTC.

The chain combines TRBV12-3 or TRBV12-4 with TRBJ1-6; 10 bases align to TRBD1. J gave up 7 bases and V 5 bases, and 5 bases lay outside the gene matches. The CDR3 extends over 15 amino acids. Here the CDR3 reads CASSLGTGDNSPLHF. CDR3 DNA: TGTGCCAGCAGTCTCGGGACAGGGGACAATTCACCCCTCCACTTT.

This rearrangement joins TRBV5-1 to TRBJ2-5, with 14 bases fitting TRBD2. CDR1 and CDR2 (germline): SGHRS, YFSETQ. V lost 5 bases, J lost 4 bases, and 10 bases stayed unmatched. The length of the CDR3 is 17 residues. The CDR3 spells CASSFPGTSGRRETQYF. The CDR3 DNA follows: TGCGCCAGCAGTTTCCCCGGGACTAGCGGGAGAAGAGAGACCCAGTACTTC.

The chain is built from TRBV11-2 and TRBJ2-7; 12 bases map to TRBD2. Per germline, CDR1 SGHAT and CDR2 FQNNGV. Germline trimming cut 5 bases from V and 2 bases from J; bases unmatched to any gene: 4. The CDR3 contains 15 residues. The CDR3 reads CASSRTSGNAYEQYF. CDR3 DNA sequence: TGTGCCAGCAGCCGGACTAGCGGGAACGCCTACGAGCAGTACTTC.

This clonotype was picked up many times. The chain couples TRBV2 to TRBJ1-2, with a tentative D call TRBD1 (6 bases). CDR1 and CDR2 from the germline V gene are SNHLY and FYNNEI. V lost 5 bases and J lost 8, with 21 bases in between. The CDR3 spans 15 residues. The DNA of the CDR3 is TGTGCCAGCAGTTCCCAAGGAGGGGGGGCTTGGGGCTACACCTTC. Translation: CASSSQGGGAWGYTF.

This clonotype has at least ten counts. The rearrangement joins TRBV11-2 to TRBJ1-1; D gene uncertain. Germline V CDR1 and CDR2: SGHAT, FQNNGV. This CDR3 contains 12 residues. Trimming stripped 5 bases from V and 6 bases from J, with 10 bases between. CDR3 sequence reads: CASSPPRAEAFF. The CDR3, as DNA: TGTGCCAGCAGCCCACCACGGGCTGAAGCTTTCTTT.